This T cell receptor (beta chain) was found in a study of blood T cell repertoires in COVID-19. Turning to the study itself: PBMCs, B-cell-depleted T cells, or T cells were the source of the cDNA or gDNA that made up the material.

Assay used: immunoSEQ multiplex PCR; TCRdb lists only in-frame clones, some missing. The sample has more than 100,000 clones; around 90% are singletons. The sequence was collected from a man aged 45-65 years in a cohort sampled during active COVID-19. What was sequenced was peripheral blood.

The CDR3 reads CASSSHRANEQYF. The CDR3 DNA is TGTGCCAGCAGCTCTCACAGGGCCAACGAGCAGTACTTC. This chain joins TRBV11-2 and TRBJ2-7; D is possibly TRBD1 (6 bases). The CDR3 loop spans 13 amino acids. CDR1 is SGHAT and CDR2 is FQNNGV in the germline V gene. V lost 4 bases and J 5 bases, leaving 12 bases between the germline ends. Based on the CDR3 plus reference TRBV11-2 and TRBJ2-7, the full variable domain is EAGVAQSPRYKIIEKRQSVAFWCNPISGHATLYWYQQILGQGPKLLIQFQNNGVVDDSQLPKDRFSAERLKGVDSTLKIQPAKLEDSAVYLCASSSHRANEQYFGPGTRLTVT.